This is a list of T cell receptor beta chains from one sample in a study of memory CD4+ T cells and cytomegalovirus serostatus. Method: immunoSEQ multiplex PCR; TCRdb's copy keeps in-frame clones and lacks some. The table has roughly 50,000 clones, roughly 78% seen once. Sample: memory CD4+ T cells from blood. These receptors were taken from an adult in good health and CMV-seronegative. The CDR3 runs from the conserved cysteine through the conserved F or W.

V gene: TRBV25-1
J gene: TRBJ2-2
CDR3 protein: CASSDQGQGAGELFF

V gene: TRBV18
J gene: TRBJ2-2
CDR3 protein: CASFSGTGPTGELFF

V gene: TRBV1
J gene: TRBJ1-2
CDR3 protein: CTSSRNRGLDGYTF

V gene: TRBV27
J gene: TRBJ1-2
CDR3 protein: CASSNRGLGYTF

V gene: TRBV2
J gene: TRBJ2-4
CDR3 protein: CASSEGTSGRAAKNIQYF

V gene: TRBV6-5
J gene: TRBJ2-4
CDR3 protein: CASSRGGLAKNIQYF

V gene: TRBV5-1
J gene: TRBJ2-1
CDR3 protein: CASSFGGGRNEQFF

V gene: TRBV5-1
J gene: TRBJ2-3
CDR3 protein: CASSLLGGPQDTQYF

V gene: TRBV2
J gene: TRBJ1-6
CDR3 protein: CASRRQGADSPLHF

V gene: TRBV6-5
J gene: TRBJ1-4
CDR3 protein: CASTTVLAEKLFF

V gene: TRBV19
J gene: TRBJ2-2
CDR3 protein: CASAEGARTGELFF

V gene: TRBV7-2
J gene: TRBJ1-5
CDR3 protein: CASSLEDRRFNRKPQHF

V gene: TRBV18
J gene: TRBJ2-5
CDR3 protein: CASSPRQGAPETQYF

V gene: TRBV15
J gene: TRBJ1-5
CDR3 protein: CATRATGKEPQHF

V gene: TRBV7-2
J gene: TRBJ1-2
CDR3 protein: CASSSRQATWGYTF

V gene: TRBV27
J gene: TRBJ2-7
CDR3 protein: CASSLNVQGFYEQYF

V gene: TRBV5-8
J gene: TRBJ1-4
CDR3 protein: CASSLDTGATNEKLFF

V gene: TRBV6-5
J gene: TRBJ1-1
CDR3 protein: CASLTPRRKNTEAFF

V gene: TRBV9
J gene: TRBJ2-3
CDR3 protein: CASSVGLVSTDTQYF

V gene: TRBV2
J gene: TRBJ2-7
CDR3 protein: CASSGGVTQYF

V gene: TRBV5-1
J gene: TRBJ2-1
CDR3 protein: CASSPPGLIDNEQFF

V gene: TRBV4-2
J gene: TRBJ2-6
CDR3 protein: CASSQTIGGFSSGANVLTF

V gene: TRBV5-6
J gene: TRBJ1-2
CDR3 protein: CASSWRSTGTSNYGYTF

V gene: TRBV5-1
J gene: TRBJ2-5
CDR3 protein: CASSPGDPLQETQYF

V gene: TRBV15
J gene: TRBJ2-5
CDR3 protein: CATSINRGAETQYF

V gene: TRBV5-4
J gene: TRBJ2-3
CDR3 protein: CASSSSGRSSDTQYF

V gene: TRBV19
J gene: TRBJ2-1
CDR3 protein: CARDRPSGYNEQFF

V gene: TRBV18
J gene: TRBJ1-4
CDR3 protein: CASSPPFGQGAATNEKLFF

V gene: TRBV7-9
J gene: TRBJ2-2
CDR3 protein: CASSPEGRTGELFF

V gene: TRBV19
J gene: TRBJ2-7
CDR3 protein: CASSPRDRYAPEQYF

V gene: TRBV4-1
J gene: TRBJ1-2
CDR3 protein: CASSQVEGVLSGYTF

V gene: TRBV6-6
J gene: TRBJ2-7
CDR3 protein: CASSLQSGRSTYEQYF

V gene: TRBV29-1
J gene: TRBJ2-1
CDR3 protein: CSGHGNEQFF